This T cell receptor (beta chain) originates from a study of T cell responses to AZD1222 COVID-19 vaccine. Findings and caveats of the study: Two AZD1222 doses significantly raised spike-specific TCR breadth and depth over controls. Females outnumbered males among donors, who were mostly white British; clonal diversity was possibly underestimated.

Generated by immunoSEQ multiplex PCR, the TCRdb table keeps only in-frame clones and is missing some. The repertoire holds 85,000 to 130,000 clones, with approximately 89% as singletons. Concerning this clone itself: No antigen is known for it.

Trimming stripped 3 bases from V and 4 bases from J, with 9 bases between. The CDR3 contains 13 residues. The germline V gene encodes CDR1 SGHTA and CDR2 FQGNSA. The sample here was peripheral blood, taken 28 days after the second dose of the MenACWY control vaccine. The chain carries TRBV7-2 and TRBJ2-5; D remains ambiguous. This sequence originates from an adult who received the MenACWY meningococcal vaccine as a control. The CDR3 DNA follows: TGTGCCAGCAGCTTTGGGCATTCAGAGACCCAGTACTTC. It encodes CASSFGHSETQYF.